This entry lists 28 T cell receptor beta chains sequenced from one sample in a study of long-term antiretroviral therapy in people with HIV. Sequencing relied on immunoSEQ assay v3.0, run at survey level. Clones were read by immunoSEQ multiplex PCR, and TCRdb kept only the in-frame ones, dropping some. This sample has roughly 9,800 clones, with roughly four fifths found just once. Here the sequenced sample was unsorted PBMCs, taken 0.7 years after starting antiretroviral therapy. The receptors stem from a middle-aged man with HIV.

V and J are TRBV7-3 and TRBJ2-5, with TRBD2 identical over 7 bases. V was clipped by 5 bases and J by 2 bases; unmatched bases: 14. The V gene's germline CDR1 is SGHTA and CDR2 FQGTGA. This CDR3 is built from 17 residues. This CDR3 is CASSHGRGGADQETQYF. As DNA, the CDR3 is TGTGCCAGCAGCCACGGACGGGGAGGGGCGGATCAAGAGACCCAGTACTTC.

The chain carries TRBV7-6 and TRBJ2-3, with TRBD1 as a possible D gene (6 bases). Trimming left V 5 bases short and J 4 bases short, with 22 bases between. There are 17 residues in the CDR3. The germline V gene has CDR1 SGHVS and CDR2 FNYEAQ. CDR3 in amino acids: CASSPQSRGDEADTQYF. The CDR3 nucleotides are TGTGCCAGCAGCCCACAGAGCAGGGGCGATGAAGCAGATACGCAGTATTTT.

The rearrangement links TRBV19 to TRBJ1-1, with a possible D match to TRBD1 (5 bases). The germline V gene has CDR1 LNHDA and CDR2 SQIVND (reference sequence). The CDR3 spans 13 residues. V shed 6 bases and J shed 2 bases, with 10 bases lying between them. The CDR3 region is CASRRDSNTEAFF. The CDR3 DNA reads TGTGCCAGTAGACGTGACAGTAACACTGAAGCTTTCTTT.

V and J are TRBV21-1 and TRBJ2-7; the table calls TRBD1, which could not be checked here. TRBV21-1 corresponds to a pseudogene. This CDR3 region has 14 residues. Here the CDR3 reads CASSIQGFAYEQYF. DNA of the CDR3: TGTGCCAGCAGCATACAGGGTTTTGCGTACGAGCAGTACTTC.

This clone was counted a few times. The rearrangement links TRBV7-2 to TRBJ2-5; 8 nucleotides align to TRBD2. CDR1 is SGHTA, CDR2 FQGNSA, per germline. The CDR3 has 15 amino acids. V lost 7 bases to trimming and J lost 1 base; unmatched junction nucleotides: 8. CDR3 sequence: CASTSQLAVQETQYF. CDR3 DNA: TGTGCCAGCACCTCTCAACTAGCGGTCCAAGAGACCCAGTACTTC.

This chain uses TRBV9 with TRBJ2-7; no clear D gene. The germline V and J ends were trimmed by 2 bases and 2 bases, with 11 bases remaining between them. Looked up from germline, CDR1 is SGDLS and CDR2 is YYNGEE. This CDR3 has 14 residues. CDR3 sequence reads: CASSVSYTTYEQYF. The CDR3 bases are TGTGCCAGCAGCGTGAGCTACACCACCTACGAGCAGTACTTC.

This chain joins TRBV5-1 and TRBJ2-3; the match to TRBD2 covers 14 bases. The CDR3 covers 20 residues. Germline V lookup: CDR1 SGHRS, CDR2 YFSETQ. The junction had 14 bases not matched to a gene; V was cut back by 4 bases and J by 1 base. The CDR3 loop reads CASSPWTSGRTAWGTDTQYF. In DNA, the CDR3 is TGCGCCAGCAGCCCATGGACTAGCGGGAGGACCGCGTGGGGCACAGATACGCAGTATTTT.

The V call is TRBV4-3, the J call TRBJ2-2, with D perhaps matching TRBD2 (5 bases). The germline V gene encodes CDR1 LGHNA and CDR2 YSLEER. Trimming cost V 1 base and J 5 bases, with 14 bases left between them. CDR3 length: 16 amino acids. CDR3 bases: TGCGCCAGCAGCCAAGCCGGGCGGGTTGGAACCGGGGAGCTGTTTTTT. Translation gives CASSQAGRVGTGELFF.

This clone was picked up one time. The V call is TRBV27, the J call TRBJ1-2; 11 bases are a match to TRBD1. The J segment lost 7 bases and the V segment lost 3 bases, leaving 4 bases of the junction unmatched. This CDR3 has 14 amino acids. Germline V gene lookup returns CDR1 MNHEY and CDR2 SMNVEV (reference sequence). The chain's CDR3 is CASSFGQGAGGYTF. The CDR3 DNA reads as TGTGCCAGCAGTTTCGGACAGGGGGCGGGTGGCTACACCTTC.

The chain has TRBV18 and TRBJ1-4; no clear D gene. V lost 3 bases to trimming and J lost 8 bases, with 13 bases between them. CDR3 size: 14 residues. The germline V gene encodes CDR1 KGHSH and CDR2 LQKENI. For the CDR3, the DNA is TGTGCCAGCTCACCCACGGAGATAAGGGAAAAACTGTTTTTT. It encodes CASSPTEIREKLFF.

The chain employs TRBV6-5 and TRBJ1-4; D gene unclear. This CDR3 comprises 12 residues. With 6 bases removed from V and 8 bases from J, the gap between germline ends came to 10 bases. Per germline, CDR1 MNHEY and CDR2 SVGAGI. In DNA form, the CDR3 reads TGTGCCAGCAGGCAGCCCAGAGAAAAACTGTTTTTT. It is translated as CASRQPREKLFF.

This clone has just a few counts. The chain links TRBV30 to TRBJ2-1; D ambiguous. In germline, CDR1 is GTSNPN, CDR2 SVGIG (reference sequence). The V end was cut by 5 bases, the J end by 7 bases, with 9 bases between. The length of the CDR3 is 11 residues. CDR3: CAWDHGNEQFF. For the CDR3, the DNA is TGTGCCTGGGACCACGGGAATGAGCAGTTCTTC. Based on the CDR3 plus reference TRBV30 and TRBJ2-1, the full variable domain is SQTIHQWPATLVQPVGSPLSLECTVEGTSNPNLYWYRQAAGRGLQLLFYSVGIGQISSEVPQNLSASRPQDRQFILSSKKLLLSDSGFYLCAWDHGNEQFFGPGTRLTVL.

This clone occurred a few times. The rearrangement links TRBV10-3 to TRBJ1-5; D is possibly TRBD1 (5 bases). Trimming cost V 0 bases and J 3 bases, with 9 bases left between them. CDR3 length: 15 residues. CDR1 ENHRY and CDR2 SYGVKD come from the germline V gene. CDR3: CAISESAGPNQPQHF. CDR3 nucleotide sequence: TGTGCCATCAGTGAGTCGGCGGGACCCAATCAGCCCCAGCATTTT.

The J gene is TRBJ2-5, the V gene TRBV14; D is undetermined. This CDR3 comprises 12 residues. Germline CDR1 reads SGHDN; CDR2 reads FVKESK. V was clipped by 0 bases and J by 5 bases, with 4 bases between them. CDR3 loop: CASSQEGETQYF. CDR3 DNA sequence: TGTGCCAGCAGCCAAGAGGGCGAGACCCAGTACTTC. Based on the CDR3 plus reference TRBV14 and TRBJ2-5, the full variable domain is EAGVTQFPSHSVIEKGQTVTLRCDPISGHDNLYWYRRVMGKEIKFLLHFVKESKQDESGMPNNRFLAERTGGTYSTLKVQPAELEDSGVYFCASSQEGETQYFGPGTRLLVL.

As DNA, the CDR3 is TGCGCCAGCAGCCAAGTGACTTACGAGCAGTACTTC. This encodes CASSQVTYEQYF. V and J are TRBV4-3 and TRBJ2-7, with D uncertain. Trimming took 1 base from V and 4 from J, leaving 5 bases between them. Germline V gives CDR1 LGHNA, CDR2 YSLEER. This CDR3 comprises 12 residues.

Only a few counts were recorded for this clone. The chain uses TRBV7-9 and TRBJ2-7; 12 nucleotides align to TRBD2. The V and J ends lost 5 bases and 0 bases, in that order; junction bases with no gene match: 5. Germline V lookup: CDR1 SEHNR, CDR2 FQNEAQ (reference sequence). There are 16 residues in the CDR3. In nucleotides, the CDR3 is TGTGCCAGCAGCGACGGACTAGCGGGAAACTCCTACGAGCAGTACTTC. It specifies CASSDGLAGNSYEQYF.

V and J are TRBV9 and TRBJ2-7; D uncertain. CDR3 length: 13 amino acids. The V end lost 2 bases, the J end lost 6 bases, and 12 bases lay between the germline ends. Germline V lookup: CDR1 SGDLS, CDR2 YYNGEE. CDR3 sequence (DNA): TGTGCCAGCAGCGTCACGTGGAAGTCCGAGCAGTACTTC. Translated, it gives CASSVTWKSEQYF.

There are a few counts of this clone. The chain has TRBV6-4 and TRBJ2-1; D is unclear. Germline CDR1 and CDR2: MRHNA and SNTAGT. The CDR3 runs to 13 residues. Trimming shortened V by 3 bases and J by 4 bases, and 7 bases separated the two germline ends. The CDR3 sequence: CASSEEEYNEQFF. The CDR3 region has the DNA TGTGCCAGCAGTGAAGAAGAGTACAATGAGCAGTTCTTC.

The chain couples TRBV4-3 to TRBJ1-5; no clear D gene. The germline V gene encodes CDR1 LGHNA and CDR2 YSLEER. This CDR3 contains 13 residues. Trimming removed 2 bases at V and 5 bases at J, with 7 bases between. The CDR3 DNA reads TGCGCCAGCAGCCAAACCAGGTATCAGCCCCAGCATTTT. Its translation is CASSQTRYQPQHF.

The chain joins TRBV11-2 to TRBJ1-4; 7 bases map to TRBD1. The V gene's germline CDR1 is SGHAT and CDR2 FQNNGV. The CDR3 has 15 residues. With V trimmed by 0 bases and J by 7 bases, 5 bases remained unmatched. The CDR3 sequence: CASSLDQGGGEKLFF. CDR3 in DNA: TGTGCCAGCAGCTTAGATCAGGGGGGAGGTGAAAAACTGTTTTTT.

The chain combines TRBV7-2 with TRBJ2-1; TRBD2 matches at 8 bases. The germline CDR1 and CDR2 sequences are SGHTA and FQGNSA. The CDR3 spans 15 residues. Trimming at V came to 1 base and at J to 7 bases, leaving 6 bases not matched to a gene. The CDR3 is CASSLDGGRWNEQFF. The CDR3 DNA is TGTGCCAGCAGCTTAGATGGCGGGAGGTGGAATGAGCAGTTCTTC.

This clone has only a few counts. This chain joins TRBV7-8 and TRBJ2-7; weak D call: TRBD1 (7 bases). Germline V gene sequence: CDR1 SGHVS, CDR2 FQNEAQ. This CDR3 is built from 15 residues. V shed 1 base and J shed 7 bases, with 17 bases lying between them. CDR3 DNA: TGTGCCAGCAGCTTAGTGGCAGGGGGGAGAGGGGAGCAGTACTTC. This sequence encodes CASSLVAGGRGEQYF.

V is TRBV9 and J is TRBJ1-4; 8 bases line up with TRBD1. Germline values: CDR1 SGDLS, CDR2 YYNGEE. V was pared by 3 bases and J by 5 bases, with 6 bases of the junction left unmatched. The CDR3 length is 15 residues. CDR3 in DNA: TGTGCCAGCAGCGGCCCACGGACAGGGAATGAAAAACTGTTTTTT. It codes for CASSGPRTGNEKLFF.

The gene calls are TRBV28 and TRBJ1-1; D is unclear. Germline V lookup: CDR1 MDHEN, CDR2 SYDVKM. The CDR3 sequence is 13 residues long. The V gene lost 8 bases and the J gene lost 4 bases, with 14 bases spanning the gap. CDR3 protein: CASCTWGGTEAFF. The DNA of the CDR3 is TGTGCCAGCTGCACCTGGGGTGGCACTGAAGCTTTCTTT. Drawing the rest from reference TRBV28 and TRBJ1-1, the complete variable domain is DVKVTQSSRYLVKRTGEKVFLECVQDMDHENMFWYRQDPGLGLRLIYFSYDVKMKEKGDIPEGYSVSREKKERFSLILESASTNQTSMYLCASCTWGGTEAFFGQGTRLTVV.

In this sample, this clone turned up a few times. The chain links TRBV19 to TRBJ2-7, with D maybe TRBD1 (6 bases). Germline values: CDR1 LNHDA, CDR2 SQIVND (reference sequence). The V end was cut by 3 bases, the J end by 7 bases, with 13 bases between. This CDR3 is built from 13 residues. Here the CDR3 reads CASSIGQGWEQYF. The CDR3 DNA is TGTGCCAGTAGTATCGGGCAGGGGTGGGAGCAGTACTTC. The complete variable domain, with remaining parts taken from reference TRBV19 and TRBJ2-7, reads DGGITQSPKYLFRKEGQNVTLSCEQNLNHDAMYWYRQDPGQGLRLIYYSQIVNDFQKGDIAEGYSVSREKKESFPLTVTSAQKNPTAFYLCASSIGQGWEQYFGPGTRLTVT.

This clone ranks as medium-sized (0.01 to 0.1%). V gene TRBV7-2 combines with J gene TRBJ2-1, with TRBD2 matching over 8 bases. Trimming took 1 base from V and 6 from J; bases not matched to a gene: 8. CDR1 is SGHTA, CDR2 FQGNSA, per germline. This CDR3 contains 16 residues. The chain's CDR3 is CASSLGRAGVTNEQFF. For the CDR3, the DNA is TGTGCCAGCAGCTTAGGGAGAGCGGGAGTAACCAATGAGCAGTTCTTC.

This chain connects TRBV7-2 to TRBJ1-3; D ambiguous. CDR3 size: 16 residues. Germline V gene sequence: CDR1 SGHTA, CDR2 FQGNSA. V was trimmed by 1 base and J by 0 bases, leaving 10 bases between them. This CDR3 is CASSLVAGSSGNTIYF. The CDR3 region has the DNA TGTGCCAGCAGCTTAGTAGCCGGTTCCTCTGGAAACACCATATATTTT.

The chain uses TRBV7-3 and TRBJ2-1; D is possibly TRBD1 (6 bases). V dropped 6 bases and J dropped 6 bases, with 15 bases sitting between them. The germline V gene has CDR1 SGHTA and CDR2 FQGTGA. There are 14 residues in the CDR3. For the CDR3, the DNA is TGTGCCAGCAGTAAACAGGGAGCTGTCAATGAGCAGTTCTTC. It yields the protein CASSKQGAVNEQFF.